A selection of T cell receptor beta chains follows, all from one sample in a study of T-cell memory formation after mild COVID-19. TCRdb itself ran the 5' RACE reads through MiXCR, one entry per CDR3 protein. In the table there are some 330,000 distinct CDR3 sequences, 21% of which are singletons. Sequenced material: PBMCs or a T cell subset sorted from them (not recorded which). The receptors originated from an adult woman who had mild COVID-19 (a few samples of this study predate the infection). Cell type and time point are not known. Both conserved end residues are part of each CDR3. A D gene is named only where the DNA matches it firmly. Not every row has a clone size; where given, it reads once, few, many or a size class.

-	TRBV7-7	TRBJ2-1	-	CASSLALAGRLTF	TGTGCCAGCAGCTTAGCGCTGGCGGGGAGACTAACCTTC
-	TRBV5-6	TRBJ2-2	many	CASSLPGGNTGELFF	TGTGCCAGCAGCCTCCCAGGAGGGAATACCGGGGAGCTGTTTTTT
-	TRBV27	TRBJ1-1	few	CASSLSMLGAPMNTEAFF	TGTGCCAGCAGTTTATCGATGTTGGGGGCTCCTATGAACACTGAAGCTTTCTTT
TRBD1	TRBV14	TRBJ2-3	-	CASSQNRDRRTDTQYF	TGTGCCAGCAGCCAAAACCGGGACAGGCGCACAGATACGCAGTATTTT
-	TRBV27	TRBJ2-1	few	CASSAAPGVAYNEQFF	TGTGCCAGCAGTGCCGCACCAGGGGTGGCCTACAATGAGCAGTTCTTC
-	TRBV15	TRBJ2-5	-	CATSIGGDQETQYF	TGTGCCACCAGCATAGGGGGAGACCAAGAGACCCAGTACTTC
TRBD1	TRBV5-1	TRBJ2-5	-	CASSLGDRVKETQYF	TGCGCCAGCAGCTTGGGGGACAGGGTTAAGGAGACCCAGTACTTC
-	TRBV7-8	TRBJ2-1	few	CASSLGVSSSYNEQFF	TGTGCCAGCAGCTTAGGGGTGAGCAGCTCCTACAATGAGCAGTTCTTC
TRBD1	TRBV9	TRBJ1-1	few	CASSFPGQGLNTEAFF	TGTGCCAGCAGCTTCCCGGGACAGGGCCTCAACACTGAAGCTTTCTTT
TRBD2	TRBV5-6	TRBJ2-5	-	CASSGGGVAGQETQYF	TGTGCCAGCAGCGGGGGGGGAGTAGCGGGGCAAGAGACCCAGTACTTC
-	TRBV29-1	TRBJ2-3	-	CSVETSTEKRDTQYF	TGCAGCGTTGAGACATCGACGGAGAAGCGGGATACGCAGTATTTT
TRBD2	TRBV4-3	TRBJ2-1	few	CASSHPPPLAGVYEQFF	TGCGCCAGCAGCCATCCCCCGCCCCTAGCGGGAGTGTATGAGCAGTTCTTC
-	TRBV27	TRBJ2-7	few	CASSLPDRLITYEQYF	TGTGCCAGCAGTTTACCTGACAGGCTGATCACCTACGAGCAGTACTTC
-	TRBV12-3/TRBV12-4	TRBJ1-4	-	CASSLRGDEKLFF	TGTGCCAGCAGTTTACGGGGGGACGAAAAACTGTTTTTT
-	TRBV9	TRBJ2-2	-	CASRARPGHANTGELFF	TGTGCCAGTAGAGCGCGCCCGGGACACGCGAACACCGGGGAGCTGTTTTTT
TRBD1	TRBV3-1	TRBJ2-5	-	CASSQEFQGEETQYF	TGTGCCAGCAGCCAAGAGTTCCAGGGGGAAGAGACCCAGTACTTC
TRBD2	TRBV5-1	TRBJ2-7	-	CASSLALAGVYEQYF	TGCGCCAGCAGCTTGGCTCTAGCGGGAGTGTACGAGCAGTACTTC
TRBD1	TRBV6-1	TRBJ2-7	-	CASSDQPGQGVYEQYF	TGTGCCAGCAGTGACCAGCCGGGACAGGGGGTCTACGAGCAGTACTTC
TRBD1	TRBV6-2/TRBV6-3	TRBJ1-1	few	CASSPQGLGEAFF	TGTGCCAGCAGCCCACAGGGGTTGGGTGAAGCTTTCTTT
TRBD1	TRBV20-1	TRBJ1-2	few	CSARDPRGQGAYGYTF	TGCAGTGCTAGAGATCCTCGCGGACAGGGTGCCTATGGCTACACCTTC
-	TRBV10-2	TRBJ2-2	few	CASSDGELFF	TGCGCCAGCAGTGACGGGGAGCTGTTTTTT
TRBD1	TRBV27	TRBJ2-6	-	CASSSPLDRAGANVLTF	TGTGCCAGCAGTTCCCCGCTTGACAGGGCTGGGGCCAACGTCCTGACTTTC
-	TRBV4-2	TRBJ2-2	-	CASSQVRGGGPTGELFF	TGTGCCAGCAGCCAAGTCCGAGGGGGGGGACCCACCGGGGAGCTGTTTTTT
TRBD1	TRBV10-3	TRBJ2-5	few	CAISVGTGETQYF	TGTGCCATCAGTGTCGGGACAGGAGAGACCCAGTACTTC
TRBD1	TRBV30	TRBJ2-1	few	CAWSPGQGMNEQFF	TGTGCCTGGAGTCCGGGACAGGGAATGAATGAGCAGTTCTTC
-	TRBV7-6	TRBJ2-1	-	CASSPVQGAANEQFF	TGTGCCAGCAGCCCTGTCCAGGGAGCGGCTAATGAGCAGTTCTTC
-	TRBV24-1	TRBJ2-1	-	CATSDRAGVTYNEQFF	TGTGCCACCAGTGATAGGGCTGGAGTGACCTACAATGAGCAGTTCTTC
TRBD1	TRBV10-3	TRBJ2-7	-	CAITRGQGKSYEQYF	TGTGCCATCACACGAGGACAGGGGAAGTCCTACGAGCAGTACTTC
-	TRBV5-4	TRBJ2-5	few	CASRKGRDEKETQYF	TGTGCCAGCAGGAAAGGCCGGGACGAAAAAGAGACCCAGTACTTC
TRBD2	TRBV27	TRBJ2-3	-	CASSIGTSGASTDTQYF	TGTGCCAGCAGTATAGGGACTAGCGGGGCTAGCACAGATACGCAGTATTTT
-	TRBV20-1	TRBJ1-1	-	CSARERRYTEAFF	TGCAGTGCTAGAGAGCGGAGGTACACTGAAGCTTTCTTT
TRBD2	TRBV18	TRBJ2-3	-	CASSGGTSGRRSTQYF	TGTGCCAGCTCCGGCGGGACTAGCGGGAGGAGGAGTACGCAGTATTTT
-	TRBV12-3/TRBV12-4	TRBJ2-7	-	CASSSSGGRVYEQYF	TGTGCCAGCAGCTCGTCTGGGGGACGGGTCTACGAGCAGTACTTC
TRBD2	TRBV27	TRBJ2-5	-	CASSPLLGLAGGSETQYF	TGTGCCAGCAGTCCCCTTTTGGGTTTAGCGGGAGGTTCCGAGACCCAGTACTTC
TRBD1	TRBV2	TRBJ1-1	-	CASRQTGATEAFF	TGTGCCAGCAGACAAACAGGGGCCACTGAAGCTTTCTTT
-	TRBV12-3/TRBV12-4	TRBJ1-2	-	CASSPLGYGYTF	TGTGCCAGCAGTCCCTTGGGTTATGGCTACACCTTC
-	TRBV12-3/TRBV12-4	TRBJ1-5	-	CASSPRGRGVSNQPQHF	TGTGCCAGCAGTCCTCGAGGGCGGGGGGTTAGCAATCAGCCCCAGCATTTT
-	TRBV4-3	TRBJ2-1	many	CASSQHTGMNEQFF	TGCGCCAGCAGCCAACATACCGGCATGAATGAGCAGTTCTTC
-	TRBV7-9	TRBJ2-7	-	CASSWGAPYEQYF	TGTGCCAGCAGCTGGGGGGCTCCCTACGAGCAGTACTTC
TRBD1	TRBV7-6	TRBJ2-5	many	CASSLYPQGAETQYF	TGTGCCAGCAGCTTGTACCCCCAGGGGGCAGAGACCCAGTACTTC
-	TRBV20-1	TRBJ1-1	once	CSAFGAILNTEAFF	TGCAGTGCTTTCGGGGCCATTCTGAACACTGAAGCTTTCTTT
TRBD2	TRBV9	TRBJ2-1	-	CASSVRVLAGEEFYNEQFF	TGTGCCAGCAGCGTTAGGGTCCTAGCGGGGGAAGAATTCTACAATGAGCAGTTCTTC
-	TRBV3-1	TRBJ2-7	-	CASSPPQDSETEQYF	TGTGCCAGCAGCCCCCCACAGGACAGCGAAACCGAGCAGTACTTC
-	TRBV12-3/TRBV12-4	TRBJ1-1	few	CASSLDTAATEAFF	TGTGCCAGCAGTTTGGACACGGCGGCCACTGAAGCTTTCTTT
TRBD1	TRBV18	TRBJ1-1	few	CASSPATGANTEAFF	TGTGCCAGCTCACCGGCGACAGGGGCGAACACTGAAGCTTTCTTT
-	TRBV5-5	TRBJ2-5	few	CASSLVGRRETQYF	TGTGCCAGCAGCTTGGTCGGGCGCCGAGAGACCCAGTACTTC
-	TRBV20-1	TRBJ2-3	few	CSARGGPFSNTQYF	TGCAGTGCTAGAGGCGGGCCTTTTTCAAATACGCAGTATTTT
-	TRBV4-3	TRBJ2-1	many	CASSQDGSSYNEQFF	TGCGCCAGCAGCCAAGATGGGAGCTCCTACAATGAGCAGTTCTTC
TRBD1	TRBV13	TRBJ2-1	few	CASSFVRQGINEQFF	TGTGCCAGCAGCTTTGTTCGACAGGGGATCAATGAGCAGTTCTTC
TRBD2	TRBV19	TRBJ2-7	-	CASSPPEGLAGVYEQYF	TGTGCCAGTAGTCCCCCAGAAGGACTAGCGGGAGTATACGAGCAGTACTTC
-	TRBV18	TRBJ1-4	-	CASSPVQVATNEKLFF	TGTGCCAGCTCACCAGTCCAGGTTGCAACTAATGAAAAACTGTTTTTT
TRBD1	TRBV5-1	TRBJ2-7	many	CASSLGDSDYEQYF	TGCGCCAGCAGCTTGGGGGACAGTGACTACGAGCAGTACTTC
-	TRBV12-3/TRBV12-4	TRBJ1-2	few	CASSSSTGNYGYTF	TGTGCCAGCAGTTCATCTACAGGGAACTATGGCTACACCTTC
-	TRBV6-5	TRBJ2-2	-	CASSYSDLSSPGELFF	TGTGCCAGCAGTTACTCGGACCTGAGTAGTCCCGGGGAGCTGTTTTTT
TRBD1	TRBV12-3/TRBV12-4	TRBJ2-1	many	CASSSPGQGLSTSYNEQFF	TGTGCCAGCAGTTCCCCGGGACAGGGTCTGAGTACCTCCTACAATGAGCAGTTCTTC
-	TRBV6-5	TRBJ2-5	few	CASKAGNRKTQYF	TGTGCCAGCAAGGCAGGGAACAGGAAGACCCAGTACTTC
-	TRBV4-1	TRBJ1-5	-	CASSQVGGPQHF	TGCGCCAGCAGCCAAGTCGGCGGGCCCCAGCATTTT
TRBD1	TRBV7-9	TRBJ1-2	few	CASSLVTDRGFYGYTF	TGTGCCAGCAGCTTAGTCACCGACAGGGGTTTCTATGGCTACACCTTC
-	TRBV30	TRBJ1-4	-	CAWTPTANEKLFF	TGTGCCTGGACCCCGACAGCTAATGAAAAACTGTTTTTT